This entry lists 26 T cell receptor beta chains sequenced from one sample in a study of regulatory T cells in long-lasting Graves disease. Arm-PCR of CDR3 regions and iRepertoire HTBI primers were the basis on which TCR beta libraries were built. TCRdb redid the calling of the multiplex PCR reads with MiXCR, one entry per CDR3 protein. The top ten hold roughly 10% of the sample, which has about 540,000 distinct CDR3 sequences, around an eighth seen once. This sample's time point: newly diagnosed GD, antithyroid drugs for less than 3 months. The TCR library was made from RNA extracted from PBMCs. The data also belong to a second study, concerning T cells in Graves' hyperthyroidism and ophthalmopathy.

Specimen: peripheral blood mononuclear cells (PBMCs), collected at new diagnosis, from a patient treated with antithyroid drugs. These receptors were obtained from a man aged 30 to 39 with Graves disease.

This clonotype was picked up a small number of times. The chain is built from TRBV27 and TRBJ2-2; D call uncertain. There are 14 residues in the CDR3. Germline V gene data show CDR1 as MNHEY and CDR2 as SMNVEV (reference sequence). The V and J ends lost 1 base and 5 bases respectively, with 8 bases between them. CDR3 nucleotide sequence: TGTGCCAGCAGTTTATTCCTGGGTACCGGGGAGCTGTTTTTT. Translated: CASSLFLGTGELFF.

This clonotype has a count of ten or more. This chain links TRBV4-1 with TRBJ2-1; the D call may be TRBD1 or TRBD2 (5 bases each). Trimming took off 1 base at V and 10 bases at J, with 11 bases between the two ends. The CDR3 contains 13 residues. CDR1 is MGHRA, CDR2 YSYEKL, per germline. The CDR3 protein is CASSQAPGREQFF. Here the CDR3 DNA reads TGCGCCAGCAGCCAAGCTCCGGGACGAGAGCAGTTCTTC.

This clonotype was picked up many times. The rearrangement uses TRBV7-9 and TRBJ1-4; 12 bases match TRBD1. CDR1 SEHNR and CDR2 FQNEAQ come from the germline V gene (reference sequence). This CDR3 spans 17 amino acids. V shed 6 bases, J shed 8 bases, and the junction held 13 bases outside the gene matches. CDR3 amino acids: CASSSRLGQGAGEKLFF. CDR3 nucleotides: TGTGCCAGCAGTTCCCGCCTGGGACAGGGGGCTGGCGAAAAACTGTTTTTT.

This clonotype has at least ten counts. This chain joins TRBV6-1 and TRBJ2-7, with D possibly matching TRBD2 (6 bases). V was pared by 4 bases and J by 3 bases, with 13 bases between. Looked up from germline, CDR1 is MNHNS and CDR2 is SASEGT. There are 14 residues in the CDR3. CDR3 protein: CASSAVAGNYEQYF. The CDR3 DNA reads TGTGCCAGCAGTGCGGTGGCGGGAAACTACGAGCAGTACTTC.

This clonotype was counted at least ten times. The rearrangement uses TRBV28 and TRBJ2-3, with 7 bases matching TRBD2. The germline CDR1 and CDR2 sequences are MDHEN and SYDVKM. Unmatched junction bases numbered 8, after V lost 2 bases and J lost 0 bases. This CDR3 has 17 amino acids. The CDR3 sequence is CASSLTGGGTSTDTQYF. The CDR3 region has the DNA TGTGCCAGCAGTTTAACGGGAGGAGGGACTAGCACAGATACGCAGTATTTT.

There are a few counts of this clonotype. The V call is TRBV7-2, the J call TRBJ2-1, with D maybe TRBD2 (6 bases). The V and J ends lost 7 bases and 8 bases respectively, with 15 bases between them. Germline CDR1 is SGHTA and CDR2 is FQGNSA. This CDR3 region has 13 residues. This chain's CDR3 is CASTPGGADEQFF. In nucleotides, the CDR3 is TGTGCCAGCACCCCGGGCGGGGCGGATGAGCAGTTCTTC.

This clonotype was seen repeatedly, ten times or more. The J gene is TRBJ1-2, the V gene TRBV7-2, with unresolved D. Per the germline V gene, CDR1 is SGHTA and CDR2 is FQGNSA. The CDR3 contains 15 residues. The V gene lost 3 bases and the J gene lost 9 bases, with 20 bases spanning the gap. CDR3 sequence (DNA): TGTGCCAGCAGCTTGCCCGTAACTGGTACAAGGCGCTACACCTTC. Its translation is CASSLPVTGTRRYTF.

This clonotype was observed at least ten times. The chain joins TRBV29-1 to TRBJ2-7; D may correspond to TRBD1 or TRBD2 (5 bases each). V dropped 4 bases and J dropped 3 bases, with 16 bases sitting between them. CDR3 length: 14 amino acids. CDR1 is SQVTM, CDR2 ANQGSEA, per germline. CDR3 residues: CSVAPGRIHYEQYF. The CDR3 coding sequence is TGCAGCGTTGCACCGGGACGGATCCACTACGAGCAGTACTTC.

This clonotype was seen many times. V gene TRBV6-1 combines with J gene TRBJ1-5; tentative D call: TRBD1 (6 bases). Per germline, CDR1 MNHNS and CDR2 SASEGT. The CDR3 is made up of 13 amino acids. Trimming cost V 6 bases and J 1 base, with 7 bases left between them. The CDR3 spells CASSGTSNQPQHF. The CDR3 nucleotides read TGTGCCAGCAGCGGGACAAGCAATCAGCCCCAGCATTTT.

This clonotype was picked up a small number of times. The rearrangement links TRBV25-1 to TRBJ2-6; the D gene is possibly TRBD2 (7 bases). V was trimmed by 2 bases and J by 4 bases, leaving 9 bases between them. CDR1 and CDR2 (germline): MGHDK, SYGVNS. The CDR3 contains 15 residues. The CDR3 region has the DNA TGTGCCAGCAGTGAAGGGGGGGCGGGGGCCAACGTCCTGACTTTC. Its protein is CASSEGGAGANVLTF.

At least ten counts were recorded for this clonotype. The chain is built from TRBV5-1 and TRBJ2-7, with D possibly being TRBD1 or TRBD2 (6 bases each). This CDR3 has 14 residues. Germline-derived CDR1 and CDR2 are SGHRS and YFSETQ. V dropped 0 bases and J dropped 5 bases, with 12 bases sitting between them. The CDR3 reads CASSLGPGAHEQYF. CDR3 sequence (DNA): TGCGCCAGCAGCTTGGGGCCGGGGGCCCACGAGCAGTACTTC.

This chain links TRBV29-1 with TRBJ2-2; TRBD2 matches 9 bases. The CDR3 is made up of 15 amino acids. Germline loops: CDR1 SQVTM, CDR2 ANQGSEA. Trimming took 2 bases from V and 6 from J; bases not matched to a gene: 7. CDR3 amino acids: CSVEISGRISGELFF. CDR3 bases: TGCAGCGTTGAAATTAGCGGGAGAATATCCGGGGAGCTGTTTTTT.

Ten or more counts support this clonotype. The chain has TRBV29-1 and TRBJ1-2; the D gene is possibly TRBD1 (5 bases). In germline, CDR1 is SQVTM, CDR2 ANQGSEA. The V gene lost 7 bases and the J gene lost 0 bases, with 18 bases spanning the gap. This CDR3 has 15 amino acids. Here the CDR3 reads CSALVQGESNYGYTF. For the CDR3, the DNA is TGCAGCGCCTTGGTCCAAGGGGAATCTAACTATGGCTACACCTTC.

This clonotype was picked up many times. This rearrangement joins TRBV29-1 to TRBJ1-1; 7 bases map to TRBD1. Germline V gives CDR1 SQVTM, CDR2 ANQGSEA. Trimming removed 6 bases from V and 6 bases from J; junction bases left unmatched: 7. The length of the CDR3 is 12 residues. The CDR3 sequence: CSVARGGSEAFF. The CDR3 coding sequence is TGCAGCGTCGCCAGGGGGGGGTCTGAAGCTTTCTTT.

This clonotype was counted ten times or more. The V and J genes are TRBV6-1 and TRBJ2-7, with a tentative D call TRBD1 (6 bases). The CDR3 has 13 amino acids. V dropped 4 bases and J dropped 1 base, with 8 bases sitting between them. Germline V gene lookup returns CDR1 MNHNS and CDR2 SASEGT. CDR3 bases: TGTGCCAGCAGTGGGGACACTTCCTACGAGCAGTACTTC. It is translated as CASSGDTSYEQYF.

This clonotype was counted only a few times. The chain couples TRBV27 to TRBJ2-5; TRBD2 might be the D (6 bases). Germline CDR1 is MNHEY and CDR2 is SMNVEV (reference sequence). Trimming removed 2 bases at V and 7 bases at J, with 23 bases between. This CDR3 contains 17 residues. The CDR3 DNA is TGTGCCAGCAGTTTAAGAACCCTCGCGGGGCCCCCATGGACCCAGTACTTC. As protein: CASSLRTLAGPPWTQYF.

In the case of this clonotype: This sequence is one base from a far larger clone and is likely a read error. The chain links TRBV11-2 to TRBJ1-5; TRBD1 matches at 8 bases. Germline lookup yields CDR1 SGHAT and CDR2 FQNNGV. The CDR3 is 17 residues long. The trim removed 6 bases at V and 3 bases at J, leaving 13 bases unmatched. The CDR3 DNA is TGTGCCAGCAGTGAGACCGGGGCAGGGGGCACCAATCAGCCCCAGCATTTT. The encoded protein is CASSETGAGGTNQPQHF.

Regarding this clonotype: A clone one base away is much larger, so this may be a read error. The chain carries TRBV20-1 and TRBJ1-5, with 9 bases identical to TRBD1. V gave up 1 base and J gave up 7 bases; unmatched junction bases: 11. The CDR3 spans 16 residues. CDR1 and CDR2 (germline): DFQATT, SNEGSKA (reference sequence). The CDR3 spells CSARADDRGVGQPQHF. For the CDR3, the DNA is TGCAGTGCTAGAGCCGATGACAGGGGGGTGGGACAGCCCCAGCATTTT.

In this sample, this clonotype turned up many times. The J gene is TRBJ1-1, the V gene TRBV27, with 7 bases fitting TRBD1. This CDR3 has 16 amino acids. Germline trimming cut 8 bases from V and 1 base from J; bases unmatched to any gene: 13. Germline CDR1 MNHEY, CDR2 SMNVEV (reference sequence). The CDR3 spells CASVLRNRGGNTEAFF. The CDR3 bases are TGTGCCAGCGTACTGAGAAACAGGGGAGGGAACACTGAAGCTTTCTTT.

This clonotype came up many times. The chain employs TRBV29-1 and TRBJ1-2; 7 bases fit TRBD1. Germline assignment: CDR1 SQVTM and CDR2 ANQGSEA. Germline trimming cut 6 bases from V and 4 bases from J; bases unmatched to any gene: 5. This CDR3 is built from 12 residues. CDR3 protein: CSVRQGIYGYTF. The CDR3 nucleotides are TGCAGCGTGAGACAGGGTATCTATGGCTACACCTTC.

This clonotype was seen ten or more times. The gene calls are TRBV28 and TRBJ2-3, with TRBD2 identical over 7 bases. The V gene's germline CDR1 is MDHEN and CDR2 SYDVKM. V trimming: 4 bases; J trimming: 1 base; junction bases outside the gene matches: 8. This CDR3 has 16 amino acids. In DNA, the CDR3 is TGTGCCAGCAGTTCATCGACTAGCTCCCGCACAGATACGCAGTATTTT. It codes for CASSSSTSSRTDTQYF.

In this sample, this clonotype turned up many times. The rearrangement uses TRBV12-5 and TRBJ2-7, with a weak D call TRBD2 (7 bases). This CDR3 has 14 residues. The V gene lost 2 bases and the J gene lost 3 bases, with 11 bases spanning the gap. Germline-derived CDR1 and CDR2 are LGHNT and FRNRAP. CDR3 region: CASGLWGGDYEQYF. CDR3 coding DNA: TGTGCTAGTGGTTTGTGGGGGGGCGACTACGAGCAGTACTTC.

The table lists this clonotype with many counts. J is TRBJ2-2 and V is TRBV12-3 or TRBV12-4; TRBD1 matches at 11 bases. The V segment lost 3 bases and the J segment 8 bases; nucleotides outside the gene matches: 14. The CDR3 has 18 amino acids. The chain's CDR3 is CASSFDIPDRGQRGELFF. CDR3 coding DNA: TGTGCCAGCAGTTTCGATATTCCGGACAGGGGGCAAAGAGGGGAGCTGTTTTTT.

In its sample, this clonotype was seen a few times. Just one base apart from a much larger clone, this may be a read error. The chain uses TRBV11-2 and TRBJ2-1; possible D gene TRBD2, 5 bases. The CDR3 has 13 amino acids. V lost 0 bases, J lost 10 bases, and 10 bases lay in between. Germline CDR1 reads SGHAT; CDR2 reads FQNNGV. CDR3 protein: CASSLEASGEQFF. In nucleotides, the CDR3 is TGTGCCAGCAGCTTAGAGGCTTCGGGAGAGCAGTTCTTC.

This clonotype was counted many times. The genes are TRBV20-1 and TRBJ1-4; TRBD1 matches 8 bases. Germline CDR1 and CDR2: DFQATT and SNEGSKA (reference sequence). J lost 1 base, V lost 6 bases, and 10 bases had no gene match. This CDR3 contains 16 residues. CDR3 residues: CSANGQGSLTNEKLFF. CDR3 sequence (DNA): TGCAGTGCGAACGGACAGGGAAGTTTAACTAATGAAAAACTGTTTTTT.

The chain has TRBV10-3 and TRBJ2-2; either TRBD1 or TRBD2 may fit D (5 bases each). Germline assignment: CDR1 ENHRY and CDR2 SYGVKD. V was cut by 6 bases and J by 7 bases, with 18 bases left in between. CDR3 length: 15 amino acids. The CDR3 DNA reads TGTGCCATCAGATGGGACGTTTCAAAGGGCGGGGAGCTGTTTTTT. This translates into CAIRWDVSKGGELFF.